These 21 T cell receptor beta chains were all obtained from the same sample, sequenced in a study of radiation and T cells in renal cell carcinoma. Time point in this sample: baseline pretreatment blood. Treatment described: 15 Gy SBRT to primary tumor, nephrectomy 4 weeks later. The table came from immunoSEQ multiplex PCR; TCRdb's copy has only in-frame clones and leaves some out. Seen here are around 160,000 clones, less than 90% observed once, and the top ten hold roughly 4.1%. The sequencing used blood, collected from a patient whose treatment included radiotherapy and nephrectomy. The source of these receptors is a woman aged 65 to 85 with renal cell carcinoma.

There are a few counts of this clone. This specimen includes other DNA sequences encoding the same CDR3. The chain couples TRBV6-5 to TRBJ1-4; D perhaps matches TRBD1 (6 bases). Trimming shortened V by 2 bases and J by 5 bases, and 6 bases separated the two germline ends. The CDR3 totals 13 residues. The germline V gene has CDR1 MNHEY and CDR2 SVGAGI. The chain's CDR3 is CASSYGTNEKLFF. The DNA for the CDR3 is TGTGCCAGCAGTTACGGGACAAATGAAAAACTGTTTTTT.

The chain links TRBV30 to TRBJ2-7; 7 nucleotides line up with TRBD1. Germline V gene lookup returns CDR1 GTSNPN and CDR2 SVGIG (reference sequence). V shed 2 bases and J 6 bases; nucleotides not matched to a gene: 1. The CDR3 extends over 11 amino acids. As DNA, the CDR3 is TGTGCCTGGAGTCGACAGGGCGAGCAGTACTTC. This sequence encodes CAWSRQGEQYF.

This clone was seen only once. The genes are TRBV6-1 and TRBJ1-2; D is ambiguous. The CDR3 is made up of 18 amino acids. V was trimmed by 3 bases and J by 5 bases, leaving 25 bases between them. CDR1 is MNHNS and CDR2 is SASEGT in the germline V gene. CDR3 DNA: TGTGCCAGCAGTGACGGGGTTTCGGCCAGGCGATTTTTTTATGGCTACACCTTC. Protein: CASSDGVSARRFFYGYTF.

This chain links TRBV2 with TRBJ2-2; 11 bases are shared with TRBD1. Trimming cost V 2 bases and J 7 bases; bases outside gene matches: 9. The CDR3 length is 17 residues. In germline, CDR1 is SNHLY, CDR2 FYNNEI. This CDR3 reads CASSESVGQGADGELFF. The CDR3 DNA follows: TGTGCCAGCAGTGAATCGGTTGGACAGGGGGCAGACGGGGAGCTGTTTTTT.

J is TRBJ2-7 and V is TRBV27, with D perhaps matching TRBD2 (6 bases). The V gene's germline CDR1 is MNHEY and CDR2 SMNVEV (reference sequence). V lost 6 bases and J lost 0, with 15 bases in between. There are 15 residues in the CDR3. The CDR3 bases are TGTGCCAGCAGGGGGGAGGTGGGACGCTCCTACGAGCAGTACTTC. As protein: CASRGEVGRSYEQYF.

CDR3 DNA sequence: TGTGCCAGCATCCAGGACAGGGGGGCGAGTGGCTACACCTTC. It yields the protein CASIQDRGASGYTF. The chain uses TRBV6-1 and TRBJ1-2; TRBD1 aligns across 10 bases. The CDR3 extends over 14 amino acids. V shed 7 bases, J shed 7 bases, and the junction held 9 bases outside the gene matches. The germline V gene encodes CDR1 MNHNS and CDR2 SASEGT.

The chain carries TRBV30 and TRBJ1-1, with unresolved D. Trimming pared 3 bases from V and 2 bases from J, leaving 7 bases between. CDR1 and CDR2 from the germline V gene are GTSNPN and SVGIG (reference sequence). The CDR3 spans 12 residues. CDR3 loop: CAWRNVNTEAFF. The CDR3 bases are TGTGCCTGGAGGAACGTAAACACTGAAGCTTTCTTT. Combining the CDR3 with reference TRBV30 and TRBJ1-1 gives the whole variable domain SQTIHQWPATLVQPVGSPLSLECTVEGTSNPNLYWYRQAAGRGLQLLFYSVGIGQISSEVPQNLSASRPQDRQFILSSKKLLLSDSGFYLCAWRNVNTEAFFGQGTRLTVV.

This clone was seen just once. In DNA, the CDR3 is TGTGCCAGCAGTTCCCCCGCGGGGGGGGACACTGAAGCTTTCTTT. Translating it yields CASSSPAGGDTEAFF. The chain is built from TRBV6-1 and TRBJ1-1, with a possible D match to TRBD1 (5 bases). V lost 5 bases and J lost 3, with 16 bases in between. In germline, CDR1 is MNHNS, CDR2 SASEGT. This CDR3 spans 15 amino acids.

The V call is TRBV28, the J call TRBJ1-1; D remains unclear. This CDR3 spans 13 amino acids. Trimming took off 4 bases at V and 5 bases at J, with 11 bases between the two ends. Per the germline V gene, CDR1 is MDHEN and CDR2 is SYDVKM. The CDR3 spells CASSSRPETEAFF. The CDR3 nucleotides read TGTGCCAGCAGTTCTAGACCAGAGACTGAAGCTTTCTTT.

The chain combines TRBV6-5 with TRBJ1-5, with 7 nucleotides matching TRBD1. The CDR3 is 14 amino acids. Per the germline V gene, CDR1 is MNHEY and CDR2 is SVGAGI. The V gene end was trimmed by 7 bases and the J gene end by 2 bases; junction bases not matched to a gene: 5. This CDR3 is CASKITGGNQPQHF. The CDR3, as DNA: TGTGCCAGCAAGATTACAGGGGGCAATCAGCCCCAGCATTTT.

This chain links TRBV7-2 with TRBJ1-5, with D possibly matching TRBD1 (5 bases). Per germline, CDR1 SGHTA and CDR2 FQGNSA. The CDR3 consists of 14 residues. The V end was cut by 1 base, the J end by 7 bases, with 11 bases between. The CDR3 protein is CASSLVGGGQPQHF. The CDR3 DNA is TGTGCCAGCAGCTTAGTTGGCGGGGGGCAGCCCCAGCATTTT.

V usage is TRBV5-1 and J usage is TRBJ2-4; perhaps TRBD2 as D (5 bases). CDR1 SGHRS and CDR2 YFSETQ come from the germline V gene. V was clipped by 0 bases and J by 0 bases, with 10 bases between them. The CDR3 runs to 16 residues. The CDR3 DNA is TGCGCCAGCAGCTTGGTTCCGGACTTAGCCAAAAACATTCAGTACTTC. This sequence encodes CASSLVPDLAKNIQYF.

J is TRBJ2-7 and V is TRBV7-9; 7 positions match TRBD1. Germline V gives CDR1 SEHNR, CDR2 FQNEAQ (reference sequence). The V and J ends lost 7 bases and 1 base, in that order; junction bases with no gene match: 4. There are 13 residues in the CDR3. CDR3 sequence: CASKGAGSYEQYF. The DNA of the CDR3 is TGTGCCAGCAAGGGGGCCGGTTCCTACGAGCAGTACTTC.

This chain uses TRBV4-3 with TRBJ1-1, with TRBD1 identical over 8 bases. V shed 0 bases, J shed 3 bases, and the junction held 9 bases outside the gene matches. Per the germline V gene, CDR1 is LGHNA and CDR2 is YSLEER. CDR3 length: 17 amino acids. The CDR3 bases are TGCGCCAGCAGCCAAGACCCCGACAGGGGCAAATACACTGAAGCTTTCTTT. Translating gives CASSQDPDRGKYTEAFF.

The gene calls are TRBV6-5 and TRBJ2-7, with 9 nucleotides matching TRBD1. Germline-derived CDR1 and CDR2 are MNHEY and SVGAGI. This CDR3 spans 16 amino acids. Trimming cost V 2 bases and J 5 bases; bases outside gene matches: 10. The CDR3 bases are TGTGCCAGCAGTTACCTAACCGGGACAGGGTCCCACGAGCAGTACTTC. It specifies CASSYLTGTGSHEQYF.

The chain links TRBV18 to TRBJ1-1; the D gene is possibly TRBD1 (6 bases). V lost 4 bases, J lost 4 bases, and 7 bases lay in between. Per the germline V gene, CDR1 is KGHSH and CDR2 is LQKENI. The CDR3 contains 12 residues. DNA of the CDR3: TGTGCCAGCTCACGCAGGGGCACTGAAGCTTTCTTT. Translated: CASSRRGTEAFF.

The rearrangement uses TRBV7-2 and TRBJ2-7; 10 positions match TRBD1. The CDR3 has 15 amino acids. Germline CDR1 SGHTA, CDR2 FQGNSA. J lost 6 bases, V lost 0 bases, and 5 bases had no gene match. This CDR3 reads CASSLARTGGIEQYF. The CDR3 DNA sequence: TGTGCCAGCAGCTTAGCTCGGACAGGGGGGATCGAGCAGTACTTC.

This clone was counted only a few times. The genes are TRBV4-3 and TRBJ1-1; D ambiguous. In germline, CDR1 is LGHNA, CDR2 YSLEER. The CDR3 extends over 11 amino acids. V shed 1 base and J shed 11 bases, with 8 bases lying between them. The DNA for the CDR3 is TGCGCCAGCAGCCAAGGGGGTTCGGCTTTCTTT. Encoded protein: CASSQGGSAFF.

The genes are TRBV9 and TRBJ1-4; 10 nucleotides agree with TRBD1. With 7 bases clipped from V and 8 bases from J, the junction kept 14 bases outside the gene matches. This CDR3 contains 16 residues. Germline-derived CDR1 and CDR2 are SGDLS and YYNGEE. This CDR3 reads CASGEGQGFMKEKLFF. The CDR3 DNA is TGTGCCAGCGGAGAGGGACAGGGGTTTATGAAGGAAAAACTGTTTTTT.

The rearrangement links TRBV19 to TRBJ2-2; 9 nucleotides align to TRBD1. The CDR3 totals 16 residues. The germline V gene encodes CDR1 LNHDA and CDR2 SQIVND (reference sequence). V shed 6 bases, J shed 1 base, and the junction held 6 bases outside the gene matches. CDR3: CASRPLDRGNTGELFF. The CDR3 coding sequence is TGTGCCAGTAGACCCTTGGACAGGGGGAACACCGGGGAGCTGTTTTTT.

The table lists this clone with a count of one. The rearrangement links TRBV18 to TRBJ1-1; 7 bases align to TRBD1. Germline V gene data show CDR1 as KGHSH and CDR2 as LQKENI. There are 14 residues in the CDR3. Trimming cost V 2 bases and J 5 bases; bases outside gene matches: 5. CDR3 nucleotides: TGTGCCAGCTCACCATTACAGGGGTCAACTGAAGCTTTCTTT. Protein sequence: CASSPLQGSTEAFF.